The 5 T cell receptor beta chains below were found in one sample sequenced in a study of shared clonotypes between healthy human individuals. Data came from immunoSEQ multiplex PCR; TCRdb stores just in-frame clones and leaves some out. The table shows about 660,000 clones, with less than 85% occurring only once. The sequenced material came from memory CD4+ T cells sorted from blood. The subset here: CD45RA-negative fraction. The origin of the receptors is a woman aged 25-40 years in good health.

This clone occurred a few times. The chain is built from TRBV6-1 and TRBJ2-7; 7 nucleotides agree with TRBD2. Trimming took 5 bases from V and 3 from J; bases not matched to a gene: 7. This CDR3 is built from 14 residues. The germline gives CDR1 MNHNS, CDR2 SASEGT. The CDR3, as DNA: TGTGCCAGCAGTCCCGCTGGGGGGGGCTACGAGCAGTACTTC. This gives the protein CASSPAGGGYEQYF.

V is TRBV28 and J is TRBJ2-7; no clear D gene. This CDR3 comprises 11 residues. Germline V gives CDR1 MDHEN, CDR2 SYDVKM. CDR3 sequence: CAVVGTHEQYF. The CDR3 DNA sequence: TGTGCAGTTGTCGGTACACACGAGCAGTACTTC.

The chain couples TRBV5-4 to TRBJ2-2; TRBD2 aligns across 8 bases. Germline V gives CDR1 SGHNT, CDR2 YYREEE (reference sequence). V was pared by 0 bases and J by 6 bases, with 7 bases of the junction left unmatched. This CDR3 has 16 amino acids. The CDR3 region is CASSLGGRSAAGELFF. DNA of the CDR3: TGTGCCAGCAGCTTGGGCGGGAGGAGTGCGGCCGGGGAGCTGTTTTTT.

The gene calls are TRBV6-5 and TRBJ1-5; a possible D gene is TRBD1 (5 bases). Trimming removed 2 bases at V and 4 bases at J, with 12 bases between. The CDR3 is made up of 15 amino acids. Germline V gives CDR1 MNHEY, CDR2 SVGAGI. The CDR3 spells CASSYQGGGNQPQHF. CDR3 coding DNA: TGTGCCAGCAGTTACCAGGGAGGTGGGAATCAGCCCCAGCATTTT.

This clone was found a few times. The chain carries TRBV30 and TRBJ2-7; TRBD2 matches 11 bases. This CDR3 region has 14 residues. V lost 5 bases and J lost 1; bases outside the gene matches: 4. CDR1 GTSNPN and CDR2 SVGIG come from the germline V gene (reference sequence). CDR3 in DNA: TGTGCCTGGGCCCGACTAGCGGGATCCTACGAGCAGTACTTC. Protein: CAWARLAGSYEQYF.